Given below is one T cell receptor (beta chain) in context. The sample originates from a study of blood T cell repertoires in COVID-19. Study overall: The study drew acute and convalescent COVID-19 samples from the United States, Italy and Spain. PBMCs, B-cell-depleted T cells, or T cells were the source of the cDNA or gDNA that made up the material.

Original data processing: How many nucleated cells were present was estimated from reference gene primer amplification. The method was immunoSEQ multiplex PCR; TCRdb's version includes in-frame clones alone and lacks a portion of them. Clone size and the V and J calls come from that table; the DNA yielded D and trimming. In the table there are fewer than 350,000 clones, roughly 86% of which are singletons. The germline CDR1 and CDR2 sequences are SEHNR and FQNEAQ (reference sequence). This CDR3 comprises 15 residues. The V end lost 5 bases, the J end lost 4 bases, and 17 bases lay between the germline ends.

The source is a woman aged 45 to 65 who had recovered from COVID-19. The gene calls are TRBV7-9 and TRBJ2-5; possibly TRBD2 for D (5 bases). The sample consisted of peripheral blood. The CDR3 DNA reads as TGTGCCAGCAGCAAATTTACTGCCGCGGGAGAGACCCAGTACTTC. Translation: CASSKFTAAGETQYF.